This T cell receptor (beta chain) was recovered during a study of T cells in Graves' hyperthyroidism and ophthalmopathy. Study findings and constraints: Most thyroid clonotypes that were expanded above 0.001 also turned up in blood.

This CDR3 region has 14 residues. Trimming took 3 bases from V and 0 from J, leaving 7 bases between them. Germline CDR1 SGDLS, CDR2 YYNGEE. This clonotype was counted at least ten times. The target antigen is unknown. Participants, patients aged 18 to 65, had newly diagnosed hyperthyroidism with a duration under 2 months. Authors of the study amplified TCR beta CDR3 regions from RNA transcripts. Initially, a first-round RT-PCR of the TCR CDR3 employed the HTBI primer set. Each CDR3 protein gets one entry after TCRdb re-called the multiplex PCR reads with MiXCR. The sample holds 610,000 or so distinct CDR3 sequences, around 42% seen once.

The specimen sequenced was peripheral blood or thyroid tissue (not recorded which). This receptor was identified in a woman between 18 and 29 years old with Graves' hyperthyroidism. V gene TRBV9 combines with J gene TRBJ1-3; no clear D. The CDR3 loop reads CASSAGLSGNTIYF. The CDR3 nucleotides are TGTGCCAGCAGCGCGGGTCTCTCTGGAAACACCATATATTTT.